Each of the 2 T cell receptor beta chains below was sequenced from the same sample in a study of metastatic and nonmetastatic thyroid tumors. TCRdb redid the clone calls on the PCR reads using MiXCR. This table has around 45,000 clones, under 4% appearing once. The entire patient cohort was treatment-naive prior to thyroid surgery. Sequences were obtained from blood. These receptors were obtained from a female donor with papillary thyroid cancer or a benign thyroid nodule (not recorded which). Some clones in this sample may be carry-over from other donors' samples.

This clone was detected ten times or more. V usage is TRBV20-1 and J usage is TRBJ2-1, with a possible D match to TRBD2 (6 bases). V lost 0 bases and J 6 bases, leaving 15 bases between the germline ends. Germline loops: CDR1 DFQATT, CDR2 SNEGSKA (reference sequence). CDR3 length: 15 residues. The CDR3 coding sequence is TGCAGTGCTAGAGATTGGGTCGGGAGACGCAATGAGCAGTTCTTC. Translation: CSARDWVGRRNEQFF.

This clone was recorded many times. V is TRBV5-1 and J is TRBJ2-3; 7 positions match TRBD2. Germline values: CDR1 SGHRS, CDR2 YFSETQ. The length of the CDR3 is 13 residues. The trim removed 0 bases at V and 6 bases at J, leaving 1 base unmatched. The CDR3 sequence is CASSLDGRDTQYF. In DNA, the CDR3 is TGCGCCAGCAGCTTGGACGGGAGGGATACGCAGTATTTT.